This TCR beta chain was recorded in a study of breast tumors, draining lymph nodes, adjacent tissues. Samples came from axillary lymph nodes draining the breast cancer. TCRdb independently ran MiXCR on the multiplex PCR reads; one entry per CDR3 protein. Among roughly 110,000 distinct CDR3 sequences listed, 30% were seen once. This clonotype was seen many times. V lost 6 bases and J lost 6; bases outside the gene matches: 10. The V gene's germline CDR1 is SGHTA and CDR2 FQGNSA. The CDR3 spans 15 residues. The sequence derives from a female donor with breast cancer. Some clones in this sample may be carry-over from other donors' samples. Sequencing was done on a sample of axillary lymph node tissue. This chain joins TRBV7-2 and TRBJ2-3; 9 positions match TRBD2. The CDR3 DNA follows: TGTGCCAGCAGGCCTGCTCGAGGACTAGCGGATACGCAGTATTTT. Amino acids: CASRPARGLADTQYF.